Listed below are T cell receptor beta chains from one sample, sequenced in a study of T cell repertoires in cytomegalovirus infection. TCRdb itself ran the reads through MiXCR, one entry per CDR3 protein. The table lists some 150,000 distinct CDR3 sequences, about 20% of them singletons. The sequencing sample was made of PBMCs. These TCRs come from a human donor in good health (CMV status not recorded). Some clones in this sample may be carry-over from other donors' samples. Each CDR3 is given with its conserved first and last residue. A D gene is named only where the DNA matches it firmly. The size entry is marked missing in some rows and otherwise reads once, few, many or a size class.

size: -
length: 17
J: TRBJ1-2
D: TRBD1
V: TRBV6-2/TRBV6-3
CDR3: CASSSLWGTDKFYGYTF
DNA: TGTGCCAGCAGCTCCCTATGGGGGACAGACAAATTCTATGGCTACACCTTC

size: -
length: 13
J: TRBJ1-1
D: -
V: TRBV20-1
CDR3: CSVQLEWGTEAFF
DNA: TGCAGTGTTCAGTTGGAGTGGGGCACTGAAGCTTTCTTT

size: many
length: 14
J: TRBJ2-5
D: TRBD1
V: TRBV12-3/TRBV12-4
CDR3: CASTLRGLGETQYF
DNA: TGTGCCAGCACCCTCAGGGGGCTAGGAGAGACCCAGTACTTC

size: -
length: 15
J: TRBJ2-3
D: -
V: TRBV11-2
CDR3: CASSPQGGLTDTQYF
DNA: TGTGCCAGCAGCCCCCAGGGGGGTTTGACAGATACGCAGTATTTT

size: -
length: 17
J: TRBJ1-1
D: TRBD1
V: TRBV28
CDR3: CASKIRDRVSMNTEALF
DNA: TGTGCCAGCAAAATCCGGGACAGGGTCTCCATGAACACTGAAGCTCTCTTT

size: -
length: 11
J: TRBJ1-4
D: TRBD1
V: TRBV25-1
CDR3: CASSPGGKLFF
DNA: TGTGCCAGCAGCCCAGGGGGAAAACTGTTTTTT

size: -
length: 13
J: TRBJ2-7
D: TRBD1
V: TRBV6-2/TRBV6-3
CDR3: CASSRDRGYEQYF
DNA: TGTGCCAGCAGCCGGGACAGGGGCTACGAGCAGTACTTC

size: many
length: 17
J: TRBJ1-3
D: -
V: TRBV7-8
CDR3: CASSLDGITSSGNTIYF
DNA: TGTGCCAGCAGCTTAGACGGCATTACCAGCTCTGGAAACACCATATATTTT

size: few
length: 16
J: TRBJ2-2
D: -
V: TRBV18
CDR3: CASSPRDLTNTGELFF
DNA: TGTGCCAGCTCACCACGGGATCTAACTAACACCGGGGAGCTGTTTTTT

size: -
length: 12
J: TRBJ1-1
D: -
V: TRBV4-1
CDR3: CASSQDGTEAFF
DNA: TGCGCCAGCAGCCAAGATGGCACTGAAGCTTTCTTT

size: few
length: 15
J: TRBJ2-2
D: -
V: TRBV27
CDR3: CASSLSASNTGELFF
DNA: TGTGCCAGCAGTTTATCCGCGTCGAACACCGGGGAGCTGTTTTTT

size: few
length: 12
J: TRBJ2-2
D: -
V: TRBV18
CDR3: CASSPVQRELFF
DNA: TGTGCCAGCTCACCAGTGCAGAGGGAGCTGTTTTTT

size: -
length: 18
J: TRBJ1-1
D: -
V: TRBV7-2
CDR3: CASSLGMENFRGRTEAFF
DNA: TGTGCCAGCAGCTTAGGTATGGAGAATTTTAGGGGGAGGACTGAAGCTTTCTTT

size: few
length: 12
J: TRBJ2-3
D: -
V: TRBV10-3
CDR3: CAIRGWADTQYF
DNA: TGTGCCATCAGGGGTTGGGCAGATACGCAGTATTTT

size: -
length: 14
J: TRBJ2-7
D: TRBD2
V: TRBV20-1
CDR3: CSARTSGATYEQYF
DNA: TGCAGTGCTAGGACTAGCGGGGCGACCTACGAGCAGTACTTC

size: few
length: 14
J: TRBJ2-7
D: -
V: TRBV6-6
CDR3: CASSYSSIGHEQYF
DNA: TGTGCCAGCAGTTACTCGAGTATCGGACACGAGCAGTACTTC

size: many
length: 15
J: TRBJ2-7
D: TRBD1
V: TRBV11-2
CDR3: CASSLGGQGSHEQYF
DNA: TGTGCCAGCAGCTTAGGTGGACAGGGGTCTCACGAGCAGTACTTC

size: many
length: 15
J: TRBJ1-5
D: TRBD1
V: TRBV12-3/TRBV12-4
CDR3: CASRGQVYSNQPQHF
DNA: TGTGCCAGCAGGGGACAGGTATATAGCAATCAGCCCCAGCATTTT